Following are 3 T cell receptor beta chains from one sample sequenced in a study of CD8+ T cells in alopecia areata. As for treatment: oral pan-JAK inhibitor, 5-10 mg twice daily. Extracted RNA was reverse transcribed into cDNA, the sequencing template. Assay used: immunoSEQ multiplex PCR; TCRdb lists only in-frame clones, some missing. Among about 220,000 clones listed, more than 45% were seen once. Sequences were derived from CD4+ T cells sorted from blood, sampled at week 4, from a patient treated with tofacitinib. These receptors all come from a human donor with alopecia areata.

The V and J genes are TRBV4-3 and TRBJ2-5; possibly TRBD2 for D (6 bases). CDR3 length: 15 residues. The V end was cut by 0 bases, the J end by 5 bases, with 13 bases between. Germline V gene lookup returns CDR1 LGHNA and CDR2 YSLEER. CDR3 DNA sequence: TGCGCCAGCAGCCAAGATGCCGGGACTGGGGAGACCCAGTACTTC. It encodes CASSQDAGTGETQYF.

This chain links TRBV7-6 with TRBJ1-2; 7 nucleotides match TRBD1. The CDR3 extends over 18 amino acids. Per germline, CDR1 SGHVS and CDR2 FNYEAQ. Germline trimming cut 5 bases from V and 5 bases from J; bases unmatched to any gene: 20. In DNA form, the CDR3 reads TGTGCCAGCAGCAACACCATGGGGCGTAGGGGGCTCGGTTATGGCTACACCTTC. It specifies CASSNTMGRRGLGYGYTF.

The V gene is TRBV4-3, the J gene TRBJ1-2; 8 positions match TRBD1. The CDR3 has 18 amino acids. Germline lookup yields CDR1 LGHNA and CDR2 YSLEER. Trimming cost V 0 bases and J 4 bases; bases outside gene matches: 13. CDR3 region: CASSQDHQNRGLGYGYTF. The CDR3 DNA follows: TGCGCCAGCAGCCAAGATCACCAAAACAGGGGGTTGGGCTATGGCTACACCTTC.